This T cell receptor beta chain was recorded in a study of T cells after yellow fever vaccination (dated by TCRdb to the late 2010s). At the level of the whole study: Libraries from fractions with low cell numbers were prepared with the SMART-Seq v4 Ultra Low Input RNA kit. To follow T-cell clones before and after both primary and booster YFV17D yellow fever vaccination, bulk TCR alpha and beta repertoires underwent longitudinal sequencing. Two healthy male donors made up the cohort, one aged 18 to 30 years and the other aged 30 to 40 years. Blood samples were taken at several timepoints before and after primary and secondary immunization, and bulk PBMC replicates and cell subsets were isolated.

The paper as a whole reports these results and caveats: Only a couple of donors were included in the study, so the extent to which the findings can be generalized is limited. The secondary T-cell response was weaker than the primary response but faster, peaking on day 5 instead of day 15. A small fraction of clonotypes appeared in both the CD4 and CD8 compartments, likely as a result of convergent recombination. After the booster, most of the clones that had expanded following primary vaccination were detected again (about 95% of CD4 and 80% to 90% of CD8), which suggests that memory was broadly maintained. Computational filtering was required because FACS-sorted repertoires could contain abundant contaminating clonotypes from the bulk population.

The treatment or condition label, read with the paper, signifies: live attenuated yellow fever vaccine strain. A standard Ficoll-Paque protocol was used to isolate PBMCs from peripheral blood. CD4 and CD8 T-cell fractions were isolated with Dynabeads CD4 and CD8 positive selection kits. TriZol was used to extract RNA from bulk PBMCs, CD4 and CD8 fractions, and dextramer-positive and dextramer-negative fractions. This clonotype was seen repeatedly, ten times or more. No cognate antigen has been identified for it. No base qualities exist here, and no much larger clone lies one base off it. The germline V gene yields MDHEN for CDR1 and SYDVKM for CDR2. Deletion took 3 bases off V and 0 bases off J, with a span of 6 bases between the germline ends. From the cysteine up to the phenylalanine, the CDR3 has a length of 14 residues. This entry keeps only the CDR3 DNA: 42 bases, framed from base 1. TCR cDNA was synthesized by 5'RACE template switching, which introduced a universal primer site and unique molecular identifiers. cDNA synthesis was primed from both the TCR alpha and TCR beta constant segments. Two PCR steps were used to amplify libraries, with sample barcodes and sequencing adapters being added in the second step. Sequencing of the libraries was done on either Illumina HiSeq 2500 (2x100 bp) or NovaSeq (2x150 bp). As for how the authors treated the data: MIGEC was used to demultiplex reads and collapse the reads into UMI consensus sequences, and MiXCR was used for V(D)J alignment. Vaccine-responding clonotypes were identified with edgeR using replicate PBMC samples, with FDR below 0.01 and a log2 fold change above 5 up to day 15 being required. CD4 or CD8 identity was assigned to each bulk clonotype according to whether the clonotype was present at higher abundance in the sequenced CD4 repertoire or the sequenced CD8 repertoire. TCRdb passed the public sequencing reads through fastp at Q25 and MiXCR, retaining productive beta sequences. Every entry covers one CDR3 protein and lists the most common genes and DNA from its rows. The V and J calls here are based on TCRdb, not the publication. This sample comprises about 160,000 distinct CDR3 sequences, approximately 6.8% of them detected only once. Roughly 2.5% of the sample is in the top ten clones.

The sequences come from CD4+ T cells sorted from PBMCs, collected 4 to 5 days after the first yellow fever vaccination. The chain is made from TRBV28 and TRBJ1-5, with the D segment identity uncertain. This receptor was obtained from a man aged 18 to 30 who received the YFV17D yellow fever vaccine. CDR3 loop: CASSFGDSNQPQHF. The DNA reads as follows: TGTGCCAGCAGTTTTGGGGATAGCAATCAGCCCCAGCATTTT.